Shown below are 32 T cell receptor beta chains from a single sample sequenced in a study of blood T cell repertoires in COVID-19. TCRdb's copy holds only in-frame clones and misses some; the assay was immunoSEQ multiplex PCR. The sample holds hundreds of thousands of clones, approximately 90% seen once. The sample taken for sequencing was PBMCs or T cells enriched from blood (not recorded which). These receptors were taken from a woman between 18 and 29 years old who had been exposed to COVID-19.

This chain joins TRBV3-1 (or the pseudogene TRBV3-2) and TRBJ1-4; 8 positions agree with TRBD1. The CDR3 contains 18 residues. Losses at the gene ends were 0 bases for V and 6 bases for J; bases not matched to a gene: 12. The germline gives CDR1 LGHDT, CDR2 YNNKEL (reference sequence). CDR3 residues: CASSQDGPPGTGYEKLFF. CDR3 DNA: TGTGCCAGCAGCCAAGATGGTCCCCCCGGGACAGGTTATGAAAAACTGTTTTTT.

The chain joins TRBV18 to TRBJ1-3, with TRBD1 as a possible D gene (6 bases). The V gene's germline CDR1 is KGHSH and CDR2 LQKENI. The length of the CDR3 is 17 residues. V was cut by 3 bases and J by 0 bases, with 15 bases left in between. The CDR3 DNA follows: TGTGCCAGCTCACCCGAAACGCTACAGGGCTCTGGAAACACCATATATTTT. Protein sequence: CASSPETLQGSGNTIYF.

V and J are TRBV28 and TRBJ1-2; D gene unclear. The germline V gene encodes CDR1 MDHEN and CDR2 SYDVKM. The CDR3 consists of 11 residues. The CDR3 DNA is TGTGGGATCCTAGCTAACTATGGCTACACCTTC. Translated, it gives CGILANYGYTF.

The V and J genes are TRBV28 and TRBJ1-5; maybe TRBD1 (6 bases). Germline V CDR1 and CDR2: MDHEN, SYDVKM. This CDR3 has 16 residues. Trimming removed 4 bases at V and 1 base at J, with 14 bases between. The CDR3 sequence is CASSSQGPASNQPQHF. CDR3 in DNA: TGTGCCAGCAGTTCCCAGGGGCCAGCCAGCAATCAGCCCCAGCATTTT.

This sequence joins TRBV6-1 and TRBJ2-2, with a weak D call TRBD2 (5 bases). V lost 0 bases, J lost 6 bases, and 8 bases lay in between. This CDR3 spans 14 amino acids. Per germline, CDR1 MNHNS and CDR2 SASEGT. CDR3: CASSEASGSGELFF. DNA for the CDR3: TGTGCCAGCAGTGAAGCATCGGGATCCGGGGAGCTGTTTTTT.

CDR3 amino acids: CASSPQGTDTQYF. In nucleotides, the CDR3 is TGTGCCAGCAGCCCGCAGGGCACAGATACGCAGTATTTT. The chain combines TRBV6-2 or TRBV6-3 with TRBJ2-3; D uncertain. The germline CDR1 and CDR2 sequences are MNHEY and SVGEGT. The CDR3 sequence is 13 residues long. V gave up 6 bases and J gave up 1 base, with 8 bases separating them.

The J gene is TRBJ1-5, the V gene TRBV19, with TRBD1 matching over 7 bases. V shed 3 bases, J shed 3 bases, and the junction held 8 bases outside the gene matches. This CDR3 contains 16 residues. Per the germline V gene, CDR1 is LNHDA and CDR2 is SQIVND (reference sequence). CDR3 nucleotide sequence: TGTGCCAGTAGTATCAGGGGGGCGAAAGTCAATCAGCCCCAGCATTTT. This translates into CASSIRGAKVNQPQHF.

The rearrangement uses TRBV6-7 and TRBJ2-2; 13 nucleotides line up with TRBD2. TRBV6-7 is identified as an open reading frame with a role that is uncertain. The V segment lost 2 bases and the J segment 3 bases; nucleotides outside the gene matches: 0. This CDR3 is 16 amino acids long. The CDR3 loop is CASSYGTSGDTGELFF. CDR3 sequence (DNA): TGTGCCAGCAGTTACGGGACTAGCGGGGACACCGGGGAGCTGTTTTTT.

J is TRBJ2-7 and V is TRBV6-6, with 10 nucleotides matching TRBD1. The CDR3 length is 15 residues. The ends lost 6 bases at V and 5 bases at J; junction bases unmatched: 10. The germline V gene encodes CDR1 MNHNY and CDR2 SVGAGI (reference sequence). This chain's CDR3 is CASSSTRDRGNEQYF. The DNA of the CDR3 is TGTGCCAGCAGCTCGACCCGGGACAGGGGCAACGAGCAGTACTTC.

The chain recombines TRBV3-1 (or the pseudogene TRBV3-2) with TRBJ2-5; 14 bases are a match to TRBD2. Unmatched junction bases numbered 17, after V lost 5 bases and J lost 0 bases. Germline CDR1 is LGHDT and CDR2 is YNNKEL (reference sequence). The CDR3 covers 21 residues. As DNA, the CDR3 is TGTGCCAGCAGCTACCGTTCCGGGACTAGCGGGAGTCCCTCGTACCAAGAGACCCAGTACTTC. This encodes CASSYRSGTSGSPSYQETQYF.

The rearrangement links TRBV29-1 to TRBJ1-1, with D possibly TRBD1 on 5 matching bases. CDR1 and CDR2 from the germline V gene are SQVTM and ANQGSEA. This CDR3 has 15 residues. V gave up 6 bases and J gave up 4 bases, with 21 bases separating them. DNA of the CDR3: TGCAGCGTCCGTGGGGCCGGAGAAGGGCCCACTGAAGCTTTCTTT. Protein sequence: CSVRGAGEGPTEAFF. The whole variable domain, filled in from reference TRBV29-1 and TRBJ1-1, reads SAVISQKPSRDICQRGTSLTIQCQVDSQVTMMFWYRQQPGQSLTLIATANQGSEATYESGFVIDKFPISRPNLTFSTLTVSNMSPEDSSIYLCSVRGAGEGPTEAFFGQGTRLTVV.

The chain carries TRBV4-1 and TRBJ2-1; TRBD1 is a possible D gene (6 bases). The CDR3 spans 14 residues. Germline values: CDR1 MGHRA, CDR2 YSYEKL. Trimming stripped 3 bases from V and 5 bases from J, with 11 bases between. CDR3 protein: CASSHAPGDNEQFF. CDR3 coding DNA: TGCGCCAGCAGCCACGCCCCAGGGGACAATGAGCAGTTCTTC.

V is TRBV18 and J is TRBJ1-1, with 8 bases fitting TRBD1. Germline V gene sequence: CDR1 KGHSH, CDR2 LQKENI. The CDR3 is 16 residues long. Unmatched junction bases numbered 7, after V lost 3 bases and J lost 1 base. The CDR3 here is CASSPIGQGRNTEAFF. The CDR3 bases are TGTGCCAGCTCACCGATCGGACAGGGTAGGAACACTGAAGCTTTCTTT.

The chain joins TRBV4-1 to TRBJ2-2; TRBD2 matches at 12 bases. V shed 9 bases, J shed 0 bases, and the junction held 11 bases outside the gene matches. The germline V gene has CDR1 MGHRA and CDR2 YSYEKL. The CDR3 consists of 18 residues. The CDR3 nucleotides read TGCGCCAGTACTAAGACTAGCGGGAGTTTTGCGAACACCGGGGAGCTGTTTTTT. It is translated as CASTKTSGSFANTGELFF.

The V call is TRBV6-5, the J call TRBJ2-7; 10 bases match TRBD2. CDR1 MNHEY and CDR2 SVGAGI come from the germline V gene. The CDR3 is 14 amino acids. With V trimmed by 8 bases and J by 3 bases, 7 bases remained unmatched. The CDR3 coding sequence is TGTGCCAGCGGTCTAGCGGGGGAGGACTACGAGCAGTACTTC. Translated, it gives CASGLAGEDYEQYF.

CDR3 sequence (DNA): TGTGCCAGCTCACCAATGAGAGTTCAGGGGGCAAACGAGCAGTACTTC. This gives the protein CASSPMRVQGANEQYF. The chain couples TRBV18 to TRBJ2-7; 8 bases fit TRBD1. Germline V gene sequence: CDR1 KGHSH, CDR2 LQKENI. The CDR3 is 16 amino acids. With 2 bases clipped from V and 5 bases from J, the junction kept 11 bases outside the gene matches.

The V gene is TRBV27, the J gene TRBJ1-2, with unresolved D. CDR1 and CDR2 (germline): MNHEY, SMNVEV (reference sequence). The germline V and J ends were trimmed by 0 bases and 8 bases, with 13 bases remaining between them. The CDR3 sequence is 14 residues long. The CDR3 is CASSLSPGRMGYTF. The DNA of the CDR3 is TGTGCCAGCAGTTTATCTCCAGGCCGAATGGGCTACACCTTC.

CDR3 bases: TGCGCCAGCAGCTTGGGACGGCTACTAGCCACCGGGGAGCTGTTTTTT. It encodes CASSLGRLLATGELFF. The chain couples TRBV5-1 to TRBJ2-2; TRBD2 might be the D (6 bases). V was trimmed by 0 bases and J by 4 bases, leaving 13 bases between them. This CDR3 region has 16 residues. CDR1 SGHRS and CDR2 YFSETQ come from the germline V gene.

V usage is TRBV29-1 and J usage is TRBJ2-7; possibly TRBD2 for D (6 bases). The V end lost 4 bases, the J end lost 0 bases, and 16 bases lay between the germline ends. The germline V gene has CDR1 SQVTM and CDR2 ANQGSEA. The CDR3 totals 15 residues. CDR3 in DNA: TGCAGCGTTGCCCACACAAGCGGGCCCTCCTACGAGCAGTACTTC. Protein sequence: CSVAHTSGPSYEQYF.

The rearrangement links TRBV5-1 to TRBJ1-6, with 10 bases identical to TRBD1. This CDR3 is 18 amino acids long. The germline V gene has CDR1 SGHRS and CDR2 YFSETQ. V was clipped by 3 bases and J by 0 bases; unmatched bases: 6. The CDR3 DNA is TGCGCCAGCAGCTCGGGACAGGGGAAACTCTCCTATAATTCACCCCTCCACTTT. Translated: CASSSGQGKLSYNSPLHF.

V usage is TRBV7-2 and J usage is TRBJ2-2; a weak D match, TRBD1 (5 bases). The CDR3 extends over 15 amino acids. Between the trimmed V and J ends, which lost 1 base and 4 bases, there was a span of 10 bases. CDR1 and CDR2 from the germline V gene are SGHTA and FQGNSA. The CDR3 DNA follows: TGTGCCAGCAGCTTAGAGGGGTGGGGCACCGGGGAGCTGTTTTTT. Translating gives CASSLEGWGTGELFF. Variable domain in full (rest from reference TRBV7-2 and TRBJ2-2): GAGVSQSPSNKVTEKGKDVELRCDPISGHTALYWYRQSLGQGLEFLIYFQGNSAPDKSGLPSDRFSAERTGGSVSTLTIQRTQQEDSAVYLCASSLEGWGTGELFFGEGSRLTVL.

A word on this clone: Germline is not matched at one junction end, which may reflect a read error. V and J are TRBV7-2 and TRBJ1-6; D unresolved. Germline values: CDR1 SGHTA, CDR2 FQGNSA. The CDR3 has 14 residues. The CDR3: CVSSLATENSPLHF. The CDR3 nucleotides are TGTGTCAGCAGCTTAGCTACAGAGAATTCACCCCTCCACTTT.

The V call is TRBV4-2, the J call TRBJ2-1; 9 bases align to TRBD2. Germline V lookup: CDR1 LGHNA, CDR2 YNFKEQ. The CDR3 runs to 15 residues. Trimming removed 1 base from V and 4 bases from J; junction bases left unmatched: 2. The CDR3 region is CASSQVLAGYNEQFF. CDR3 bases: TGTGCCAGCAGCCAAGTGCTAGCGGGGTACAATGAGCAGTTCTTC.

V usage is TRBV5-4 and J usage is TRBJ2-7, with D hard to call. Germline V gene data show CDR1 as SGHNT and CDR2 as YYREEE (reference sequence). V lost 2 bases to trimming and J lost 4 bases, with 16 bases between them. CDR3 length equals 15 residues. The CDR3 coding sequence is TGTGCCAGCAGCTTCTTCCTCGGTGGTGAGTACGAGCAGTACTTC. This encodes CASSFFLGGEYEQYF. Combining the CDR3 with reference TRBV5-4 and TRBJ2-7 gives the whole variable domain ETGVTQSPTHLIKTRGQQVTLRCSSQSGHNTVSWYQQALGQGPQFIFQYYREEENGRGNFPPRFSGLQFPNYSSELNVNALELDDSALYLCASSFFLGGEYEQYFGPGTRLTVT.

This chain uses TRBV29-1 with TRBJ2-1; D possibly corresponds to TRBD2 (5 bases). The V end was cut by 8 bases, the J end by 2 bases, with 13 bases between. The CDR3 runs 13 residues. Germline-derived CDR1 and CDR2 are SQVTM and ANQGSEA. The CDR3 loop is CSSTDGAYNEQFF. The CDR3 DNA reads as TGCAGCTCCACGGACGGGGCCTACAATGAGCAGTTCTTC.

This clone was observed once. This chain joins TRBV4-3 and TRBJ1-5; 8 bases line up with TRBD1. CDR1 and CDR2 from the germline V gene are LGHNA and YSLEER. Trimming removed 0 bases from V and 10 bases from J; junction bases left unmatched: 5. The CDR3 loop spans 14 amino acids. The CDR3, as DNA: TGCGCCAGCAGCCAAGATGTCAGGGGGCGACCCCAGCATTTT. It translates to CASSQDVRGRPQHF.

The chain links TRBV18 to TRBJ2-2; 10 bases fit TRBD1. The CDR3 runs to 17 residues. Trimming took 1 base from V and 6 from J; bases not matched to a gene: 8. Germline CDR1 and CDR2: KGHSH and LQKENI. CDR3 residues: CASSPRGTGALPGELFF. In DNA, the CDR3 is TGTGCCAGCTCACCACGTGGGACAGGGGCTTTGCCCGGGGAGCTGTTTTTT.

The chain carries TRBV19 and TRBJ2-5; D is perhaps TRBD1 (6 bases). Germline V gene data show CDR1 as LNHDA and CDR2 as SQIVND (reference sequence). The CDR3 length is 13 residues. Trimming shortened V by 7 bases and J by 6 bases, and 15 bases separated the two germline ends. CDR3 region: CASNRGSEKTQYF. CDR3 DNA: TGTGCCAGTAATAGGGGGTCAGAAAAGACCCAGTACTTC.

The chain carries TRBV12-3 or TRBV12-4 and TRBJ2-7; a weak D match, TRBD1 (6 bases). The CDR3 extends over 11 amino acids. The V and J ends lost 5 bases and 7 bases respectively, with 9 bases between them. The CDR3 is CASSQRGEQYF. For the CDR3, the DNA is TGTGCCAGCAGTCAAAGGGGGGAGCAGTACTTC.

The chain employs TRBV24-1 and TRBJ1-4; D gene uncertain. Germline values: CDR1 KGHDR, CDR2 SFDVKD. V was trimmed by 3 bases and J by 5 bases, leaving 15 bases between them. The CDR3 has 16 residues. The CDR3 here is CATSDGSPEANEKLFF. The CDR3 DNA sequence: TGTGCCACCAGTGATGGGTCGCCGGAAGCGAATGAAAAACTGTTTTTT.

In its sample, this clone was seen many times. The chain recombines TRBV19 with TRBJ2-7; a possible D gene is TRBD2 (6 bases). From germline, CDR1 is LNHDA and CDR2 SQIVND (reference sequence). Deletions cut 3 bases from V and 7 bases from J, with 19 bases between. CDR3 length equals 15 residues. Written as DNA, the CDR3 is TGTGCCAGTAGTATCTCCGGGACTTCAATGGGTGAGCAGTACTTC. It codes for CASSISGTSMGEQYF.

The chain recombines TRBV5-4 with TRBJ2-1, with 7 bases that match TRBD2. The V gene's germline CDR1 is SGHNT and CDR2 YYREEE (reference sequence). CDR3 size: 16 residues. Trimming cost V 1 base and J 8 bases; bases outside gene matches: 12. The CDR3 coding sequence is TGTGCCAGCAGCTTGCATCGGTGGCGGGAGTACGATGAGCAGTTCTTC. As protein: CASSLHRWREYDEQFF.